This T cell receptor beta chain came from a study of beta chain features in type 1 diabetes. The table lists this clone with a few counts. Reverse transcription of all isolated RNA meant that expressed TCRB transcripts were sequenced. Sequencing was performed with immunoSEQ multiplex PCR; in TCRdb, only in-frame clones are kept and a portion is missing. This table has under 550,000 clones, more than 9.5% appearing once. The CDR3 covers 14 residues. Between the trimmed V and J ends, which lost 11 bases and 6 bases, there was a span of 19 bases. CDR1 SEHNR and CDR2 FQNEAQ come from the germline V gene (reference sequence).

The sequenced sample was naive CD4+ T cells from blood. This TCR was recovered from a young woman in good health. The V call is TRBV7-9, the J call TRBJ1-4; D unclear. CDR3 nucleotides: TGTGCCCTTAGCGTGAGGGAGGAGGATGAAAAACTGTTTTTT. Its protein product is CALSVREEDEKLFF.